The T cell receptor (beta chain) under discussion was sequenced for a study of CD8+ T cells in alopecia areata. It was from PBMCs that CD4+ and CD8+ T cells were sorted. The sample holds a few counts of this clone. Between the trimmed V and J ends, which lost 1 base and 0 bases, there was a span of 10 bases. CDR1 and CDR2 from the germline V gene are GTSNPN and SVGIG (reference sequence). The CDR3 runs 15 residues. Extraction and reverse transcription of RNA yielded cDNA as the sequencing template. Method: immunoSEQ multiplex PCR; TCRdb's copy keeps in-frame clones and lacks some. The table has about 150,000 clones, about 60% seen once; the top ten hold 4.8%.

The origin of this receptor is a human donor in good health. This chain joins TRBV30 and TRBJ1-3; D gene ambiguous. Sequenced input: CD4+ T cells sorted from blood. In nucleotides, the CDR3 is TGTGCCTGGAGTGGGCGCCTAGGCTCTGGAAACACCATATATTTT. This codes for CAWSGRLGSGNTIYF.